This T cell receptor beta chain appears in the sequencing data of a study of blood T cell repertoires in COVID-19. On the study more broadly: Sites across the United States, Italy and Spain contributed samples from acute and convalescent COVID-19. T cells, B-cell-depleted T cells, or PBMCs provided the cDNA or gDNA that served as material.

Authors' processing steps: Amplification from reference gene primers served as the basis for estimated nucleated cell counts. This table comes from immunoSEQ multiplex PCR, and its TCRdb copy is limited to in-frame clones, with some not included. From that table come the V and J calls and clone size; the DNA was used to work out D and trimming. The table shows 95,000 to 100,000 clones, with around 87% occurring only once. J lost 7 bases, V lost 3 bases, and 7 bases had no gene match. CDR3 length: 14 amino acids. The germline CDR1 and CDR2 sequences are SGDLS and YYNGEE. The J gene is TRBJ1-2, the V gene TRBV9, with 9 bases aligning to TRBD1. The material sequenced was peripheral blood. The sequence came from a woman under 40 with acute or convalescent COVID-19. In DNA form, the CDR3 reads TGTGCCAGCAGCGCCCTACAGGGGGCTGCTGGCTACACCTTC. As protein: CASSALQGAAGYTF. The full variable domain, completed using reference TRBV9 and TRBJ1-2, is DSGVTQTPKHLITATGQRVTLRCSPRSGDLSVYWYQQSLDQGLQFLIQYYNGEERAKGNILERFSAQQFPDLHSELNLSSLELGDSALYFCASSALQGAAGYTFGSGTRLTVV.